Sequencing of this T cell receptor beta chain was carried out in a study of glioma-infiltrating T cells after dendritic cell vaccination. Looking at the study overall: Autologous tumor lysate was loaded overnight onto monocyte-derived dendritic cells grown seven days with IL-4 and GM-CSF. Patients received three intradermal dendritic cell vaccine injections at biweekly intervals. Notes on the study in general: Few patients contributed both blood and tumor specimens. Higher TCR clonality did not directly relate to longer survival.

Profiling relied on immunoSEQ multiplex PCR, and the TCRdb table lists in-frame clones only, not all of them. Among around 90,000 clones, over 75% were seen once, and the ten largest hold roughly 2.1%. The sample's time point: after dendritic cell vaccination, including at tumor progression/relapse. A remark on this clone: Its antigen is unidentified.

This specimen was blood, taken after dendritic cell vaccination. The source of this sequence is a human donor with glioblastoma.

The CDR3 DNA sequence: TGTGCCAGCAACCCTACGAGCGGGGGGGCAACAGATACGCAGTATTTT. It specifies CASNPTSGGATDTQYF. The chain uses TRBV11-2 and TRBJ2-3; 10 bases agree with TRBD2. With 7 bases clipped from V and 3 bases from J, the junction kept 10 bases outside the gene matches. CDR3 length equals 16 residues. Germline V gene sequence: CDR1 SGHAT, CDR2 FQNNGV. The whole variable domain, remainder taken from reference TRBV11-2 and TRBJ2-3, is EAGVAQSPRYKIIEKRQSVAFWCNPISGHATLYWYQQILGQGPKLLIQFQNNGVVDDSQLPKDRFSAERLKGVDSTLKIQPAKLEDSAVYLCASNPTSGGATDTQYFGPGTRLTVL.